This TCR beta chain originates from a study of blood T cell repertoires in COVID-19. Only in-frame clones appear in the TCRdb table, and some are missing; sequencing was by immunoSEQ multiplex PCR. The profile shows about 180,000 clones, around nine tenths of them singletons. Trimming cost V 0 bases and J 0 bases; bases outside gene matches: 6. Germline-derived CDR1 and CDR2 are SGHNT and YYREEE (reference sequence). The CDR3 covers 17 residues. This chain connects TRBV5-4 to TRBJ2-3; 8 bases align to TRBD2. The sequenced sample was peripheral blood. This TCR was recovered from a woman in her seventies with COVID-19, enrolled during active disease. CDR3 loop: CASSLGVKRESTDTQYF. Written as DNA, the CDR3 is TGTGCCAGCAGCTTGGGGGTGAAGCGGGAGAGCACAGATACGCAGTATTTT.